The present entry profiles one T cell receptor (beta chain) with its context. This entry is derived from a study of T cells in Graves' hyperthyroidism and ophthalmopathy. J lost 0 bases, V lost 6 bases, and 6 bases had no gene match. CDR3 size: 14 residues. Germline V gives CDR1 SGHKS, CDR2 YYEKEE (reference sequence). Template material for amplifying TCR beta CDR3 regions consisted of RNA transcripts. During a first-round RT-PCR of the TCR CDR3, the HTBI primer set was used. MiXCR, applied by TCRdb to the multiplex PCR reads, yields one record per CDR3 protein. The sample lists roughly 500,000 distinct CDR3 sequences, about 46% occurring once.

The V call is TRBV5-5, the J call TRBJ2-7, with 7 bases matching TRBD1. Input material: peripheral blood or thyroid tissue (not recorded which). The receptor was isolated from an adult woman with Graves' disease, either hyperthyroidism or ophthalmopathy (not recorded which). The CDR3 DNA reads as TGTGCCAGCAATAAAGACAGGGTCTCCTACGAGCAGTACTTC. The encoded protein is CASNKDRVSYEQYF.